Listed here is a single T cell receptor beta chain. Sequencing was performed with immunoSEQ multiplex PCR; in TCRdb, only in-frame clones are kept and a portion is missing. The sample includes about 68,000 clones, about nine tenths seen only once; the top ten take about 2.6%. This sample stems from a study of lymphopenia after photon versus proton radiotherapy. This CDR3 has 17 amino acids. The germline gives CDR1 SGHAT, CDR2 FQNNGV. The V end lost 1 base, the J end lost 0 bases, and 15 bases lay between the germline ends. The chain links TRBV11-2 to TRBJ1-2; no clear D gene. The sequenced sample was peripheral blood, obtained from a patient treated with photon-based radiotherapy. The sequence derives from a woman between 70 and 85 years old with pancreatic cancer. The CDR3: CASSLALGPVANYGYTF. For the CDR3, the DNA is TGTGCCAGCAGCTTAGCCCTAGGGCCAGTAGCTAACTATGGCTACACCTTC.